The 28 T cell receptor beta chains below were found in one sample sequenced in a study of T-cell memory formation after mild COVID-19. TCRdb used MiXCR to reprocess the 5' RACE reads, holding one entry per CDR3 protein. The table has a few hundred thousand distinct CDR3 sequences, 13% to 15% seen once. Sequencing was done on a sample of PBMCs or a T cell subset sorted from them (not recorded which). The receptors were sampled from a man aged 18 to 30 who had mild COVID-19 (a few samples of this study predate the infection). Cell type and time point are not known.

The table lists this clonotype with many counts. The chain recombines TRBV4-3 with TRBJ1-2, with D uncertain. The CDR3 contains 13 residues. With 0 bases removed from V and 7 bases from J, the gap between germline ends came to 9 bases. The germline V gene has CDR1 LGHNA and CDR2 YSLEER. This CDR3 reads CASSQESWGGYTF. DNA of the CDR3: TGCGCCAGCAGCCAAGAGTCCTGGGGTGGCTACACCTTC.

V gene TRBV20-1 combines with J gene TRBJ2-1; 11 bases align to TRBD2. Trimming removed 0 bases from V and 9 bases from J; junction bases left unmatched: 13. CDR1 is DFQATT and CDR2 is SNEGSKA in the germline V gene (reference sequence). The CDR3 has 17 amino acids. The CDR3 nucleotides read TGCAGTGCTAGAGATTATGAACTAGCGGGGGCCCCGTCTGAGCAGTTCTTC. The encoded protein is CSARDYELAGAPSEQFF.

The V call is TRBV24-1, the J call TRBJ2-1; 7 nucleotides agree with TRBD2. Trimming took 2 bases from V and 4 from J; bases not matched to a gene: 4. CDR3 length: 15 residues. In germline, CDR1 is KGHDR, CDR2 SFDVKD. CDR3 amino acids: CATSDSGLPYNEQFF. The CDR3 nucleotides read TGTGCCACCAGTGATTCGGGACTACCTTACAATGAGCAGTTCTTC.

This clonotype was seen more than once but under ten times. This chain connects TRBV5-1 to TRBJ1-1, with unresolved D. V lost 1 base, J lost 4 bases, and 5 bases lay in between. Germline values: CDR1 SGHRS, CDR2 YFSETQ. The CDR3 sequence is 12 residues long. CDR3 protein: CASSLTATEAFF. DNA of the CDR3: TGCGCCAGCAGCTTGACAGCCACTGAAGCTTTCTTT.

This clonotype was seen more than once but under ten times. This chain links TRBV5-6 with TRBJ2-3; D uncertain. V dropped 0 bases and J dropped 0 bases, with 14 bases sitting between them. The CDR3 totals 17 residues. The germline gives CDR1 SGHDT, CDR2 YYEEEE. CDR3 sequence reads: CASSLAPARVSTDTQYF. CDR3 nucleotide sequence: TGTGCCAGCAGCTTGGCCCCAGCCCGCGTGAGCACAGATACGCAGTATTTT.

This clonotype was counted only a few times. The genes are TRBV20-1 and TRBJ1-2; D is unresolved. The CDR3 has 13 amino acids. V gave up 3 bases and J gave up 4 bases, with 12 bases separating them. Looked up from germline, CDR1 is DFQATT and CDR2 is SNEGSKA (reference sequence). The CDR3 region has the DNA TGCAGTGCTAGGTCGACCCTACCCTATGGCTACACCTTC. Protein product: CSARSTLPYGYTF.

J is TRBJ2-6 and V is TRBV12-5, with a tentative D call TRBD2 (5 bases). This CDR3 has 16 residues. Looked up from germline, CDR1 is LGHNT and CDR2 is FRNRAP. Trimming removed 5 bases at V and 2 bases at J, with 13 bases between. The CDR3 DNA reads as TGTGCTAGTGGTCCACCGGACGGGGCTGGGGCCAACGTCCTGACTTTC. Its protein is CASGPPDGAGANVLTF.

The genes are TRBV5-5 and TRBJ2-3; 8 nucleotides match TRBD1. The CDR3 consists of 16 residues. Trimming took 3 bases from V and 1 from J; bases not matched to a gene: 7. Germline CDR1 and CDR2: SGHKS and YYEKEE (reference sequence). The CDR3 is CASSWGAGQGTDTQYF. Here the CDR3 DNA reads TGTGCCAGCAGCTGGGGCGCGGGACAGGGCACAGATACGCAGTATTTT.

The CDR3 region has the DNA TGTGCCAGCAACCGAGCCGGGTCCTTATCCTACGAGCAGTACTTC. Its translation is CASNRAGSLSYEQYF. This chain uses TRBV7-2 with TRBJ2-7; D is undetermined. The ends were cut back, 7 bases at V and 1 base at J, with 17 bases in the middle. Germline loops: CDR1 SGHTA, CDR2 FQGNSA. The CDR3 loop spans 15 amino acids.

The J gene is TRBJ2-3, the V gene TRBV12-3 or TRBV12-4; 7 nucleotides match TRBD2. The CDR3 runs 11 residues. V was clipped by 5 bases and J by 13 bases; unmatched bases: 6. CDR3 in DNA: TGTGCCAGCAGTCCCGGGGGGTCAAAGTATTTT. It is translated as CASSPGGSKYF.

V and J are TRBV4-3 and TRBJ2-1; 10 nucleotides agree with TRBD2. CDR3 length: 16 residues. Germline lookup yields CDR1 LGHNA and CDR2 YSLEER. V lost 4 bases and J lost 3; bases outside the gene matches: 6. The CDR3 region has the DNA TGCGCCAGCAGCCGTCTACTAGCGGGGAACTACAATGAGCAGTTCTTC. Protein product: CASSRLLAGNYNEQFF.

The chain joins TRBV7-9 to TRBJ1-2; possibly TRBD1 for D (5 bases). The CDR3 runs 11 residues. V was trimmed by 2 bases and J by 7 bases, leaving 5 bases between them. Germline V gives CDR1 SEHNR, CDR2 FQNEAQ (reference sequence). The CDR3 region is CASSLQGGYTF. The CDR3 DNA sequence: TGTGCCAGCAGCTTACAGGGTGGCTACACCTTC.

This chain joins TRBV4-1 and TRBJ2-2; TRBD2 might be the D (6 bases). This CDR3 is 15 amino acids long. The V gene's germline CDR1 is MGHRA and CDR2 YSYEKL. Trimming removed 3 bases from V and 2 bases from J, with 10 bases in between. In DNA, the CDR3 is TGCGCCAGCAGCCAGATAGCGGTTAACACCGGGGAGCTGTTTTTT. It is translated as CASSQIAVNTGELFF.

This clonotype was seen more than once but under ten times. V is TRBV12-3 or TRBV12-4 and J is TRBJ2-3; 12 nucleotides line up with TRBD2. V gave up 6 bases and J gave up 6 bases; unmatched junction bases: 7. The CDR3 covers 15 residues. The CDR3 loop is CASRPSGGAPDTQYF. The CDR3 coding sequence is TGTGCCAGCAGGCCTAGCGGGGGGGCCCCGGATACGCAGTATTTT.

This clonotype occurred a few times. DNA of the CDR3: TGTGCCAGCACCCGGGGAGCTAACTATGGCTACACCTTC. Its translation is CASTRGANYGYTF. The J gene is TRBJ1-2, the V gene TRBV2; unclear D gene. The CDR3 covers 13 residues. Germline assignment: CDR1 SNHLY and CDR2 FYNNEI. Between the trimmed V and J ends, which lost 7 bases and 0 bases, there was a span of 9 bases.

This clonotype has a count of ten or more. The chain couples TRBV5-1 to TRBJ2-5, with 9 bases aligning to TRBD1. The CDR3 consists of 15 residues. In germline, CDR1 is SGHRS, CDR2 YFSETQ. V shed 3 bases and J 5 bases; nucleotides not matched to a gene: 8. This CDR3 reads CASSSRTGVEETQYF. CDR3 nucleotides: TGCGCCAGCAGCTCCAGGACAGGGGTAGAGGAGACCCAGTACTTC.

This clonotype was seen a handful of times. The chain recombines TRBV12-3 or TRBV12-4 with TRBJ2-5; 9 nucleotides agree with TRBD2. Trimming cost V 6 bases and J 3 bases; bases outside gene matches: 8. The CDR3 is made up of 15 amino acids. The CDR3: CASSPASGVEETQYF. For the CDR3, the DNA is TGTGCCAGCAGCCCGGCTAGCGGGGTGGAAGAGACCCAGTACTTC.

This clonotype appeared many times. The gene calls are TRBV7-3 and TRBJ1-1; TRBD1 aligns across 7 bases. The junction had 4 bases not matched to a gene; V was cut back by 1 base and J by 8 bases. The CDR3 is 13 amino acids. Germline CDR1 and CDR2: SGHTA and FQGTGA. The CDR3 reads CASSLMAGGEAFF. The CDR3, as DNA: TGTGCCAGCAGCTTAATGGCAGGGGGAGAAGCTTTCTTT.

A few counts support this clonotype. The V call is TRBV7-2, the J call TRBJ1-6; D not certain. Germline V gives CDR1 SGHTA, CDR2 FQGNSA. Deletions cut 6 bases from V and 7 bases from J, with 16 bases between. The CDR3 consists of 15 residues. CDR3 residues: CASRHGSLGNSPLHF. The CDR3 coding sequence is TGTGCCAGCAGACATGGATCCCTCGGGAATTCACCCCTCCACTTT.

This clonotype has just a few counts. The V and J genes are TRBV28 and TRBJ2-5; 9 bases are shared with TRBD1. CDR1 MDHEN and CDR2 SYDVKM come from the germline V gene. The CDR3 consists of 18 residues. The V gene end was trimmed by 0 bases and the J gene end by 5 bases; junction bases not matched to a gene: 13. The CDR3 is CASSLWGSLGQGHETQYF. As DNA, the CDR3 is TGTGCCAGCAGTTTATGGGGTTCTTTGGGACAGGGCCACGAGACCCAGTACTTC.

This clonotype was found a few times. The V call is TRBV20-1, the J call TRBJ2-7, with TRBD2 matching 11 bases. V dropped 5 bases and J dropped 1; count of bases not matched to a gene: 7. Per germline, CDR1 DFQATT and CDR2 SNEGSKA (reference sequence). The CDR3 extends over 15 amino acids. This CDR3 reads CSAGKTSGGSYEQYF. CDR3 bases: TGCAGTGCTGGAAAAACTAGCGGGGGATCCTACGAGCAGTACTTC.

This chain connects TRBV29-1 to TRBJ1-2; 7 nucleotides agree with TRBD1. Germline values: CDR1 SQVTM, CDR2 ANQGSEA. The length of the CDR3 is 13 residues. The V gene end was trimmed by 7 bases and the J gene end by 4 bases; junction bases not matched to a gene: 9. The CDR3, as DNA: TGCAGCGGTAGGGACAGTGACGCCTATGGCTACACCTTC. It yields the protein CSGRDSDAYGYTF.

This clonotype turned up a few times. The V call is TRBV7-9, the J call TRBJ2-5; 7 nucleotides match TRBD2. CDR1 and CDR2 (germline): SEHNR, FQNEAQ (reference sequence). The CDR3 consists of 15 residues. The V gene end was trimmed by 2 bases and the J gene end by 1 base; junction bases not matched to a gene: 4. The CDR3 region is CASSLFGGSQETQYF. CDR3 in DNA: TGTGCCAGCAGCTTATTCGGGGGGAGCCAAGAGACCCAGTACTTC.

This clonotype was observed a few times. CDR3 nucleotides: TGTGCCAGCAGTTTGTATAGCTCCTACAATGAGCAGTTCTTC. Encoded protein: CASSLYSSYNEQFF. The chain couples TRBV12-3 or TRBV12-4 to TRBJ2-1, with D unresolved. V lost 3 bases, J lost 0 bases, and 6 bases lay in between. The CDR3 is 14 amino acids.

A word on this clonotype: No DNA is shown, since the ends of the CDR3 on it are uncertain; the CDR3 is the one TCRdb lists. This chain connects TRBV4-3 to TRBJ1-2; the table's D gene call, TRBD1, was not cross checked with the DNA. Per germline, CDR1 LGHNA and CDR2 YSLEER. From its first to its last residue, the CDR3 has 20 amino acids. The CDR3 reads CASSPGTAYGYTFGSYGYTF.

This clonotype turned up a few times. The chain has TRBV25-1 and TRBJ2-7, with 7 bases identical to TRBD1. V lost 4 bases and J lost 0; bases outside the gene matches: 6. CDR1 is MGHDK, CDR2 SYGVNS, per germline. The CDR3 is 15 amino acids. Here the CDR3 reads CASSGPGQSSYEQYV. CDR3 DNA sequence: TGTGCCAGCAGTGGGCCGGGACAGAGCTCCTACGAGCAGTACGTC.

The V gene is TRBV20-1, the J gene TRBJ2-7, with 9 positions matching TRBD1. Unmatched junction bases numbered 15, after V lost 6 bases and J lost 6 bases. This CDR3 is built from 15 residues. CDR1 DFQATT and CDR2 SNEGSKA come from the germline V gene (reference sequence). CDR3 residues: CSAYPTGTGSVEQYF. DNA of the CDR3: TGCAGTGCGTATCCCACCGGGACAGGGTCTGTCGAGCAGTACTTC.

This clonotype appeared a few times. The chain is built from TRBV5-1 and TRBJ1-6, with TRBD1 matching over 7 bases. The CDR3 has 16 amino acids. V trimming: 0 bases; J trimming: 5 bases; junction bases outside the gene matches: 5. CDR1 is SGHRS, CDR2 YFSETQ, per germline. The DNA for the CDR3 is TGCGCCAGCAGCTTGGGACAGGGTATCCATAATTCACCCCTCCACTTT. Protein sequence: CASSLGQGIHNSPLHF.